The 32 T cell receptor beta chains below were found in one sample sequenced in a study of post-analysis software for immune sequencing data. These receptors' targets are unknown. Unique-molecular-identifier-tagged TCR beta cDNA libraries were used. TCRdb called the PCR reads again in MiXCR, with one record for every CDR3 protein. The table has approximately 730,000 distinct CDR3 sequences, about 32% seen once. Study-wide findings and caveats: Patients used about 5 TRBV segments, including TRBV5-6, TRBV5-1 and TRBV20-1, more often than controls.

The sequencing sample was made of blood. The receptor set was obtained from a girl aged 5-17 years with multiple sclerosis.

The chain combines TRBV29-1 with TRBJ2-3; the match to TRBD1 covers 8 bases. This CDR3 comprises 14 residues. Germline CDR1 is SQVTM and CDR2 is ANQGSEA. V lost 8 bases to trimming and J lost 0 bases; unmatched junction nucleotides: 7. The CDR3 region has the DNA TGCAGCTCCTCCGGGACAGGCAGCACAGATACGCAGTATTTT. Encoded protein: CSSSGTGSTDTQYF.

This clonotype was picked up a small number of times. This chain uses TRBV12-3 or TRBV12-4 with TRBJ2-1, with unresolved D. The CDR3 spans 13 residues. With 5 bases removed from V and 4 bases from J, the gap between germline ends came to 9 bases. The CDR3 spells CASSPQTYNEQFF. CDR3 coding DNA: TGTGCCAGCAGTCCGCAGACATACAATGAGCAGTTCTTC.

The genes are TRBV5-1 and TRBJ2-7; unclear D gene. The germline V gene has CDR1 SGHRS and CDR2 YFSETQ. This CDR3 has 14 amino acids. The V gene lost 1 base and the J gene lost 1 base, with 9 bases spanning the gap. In nucleotides, the CDR3 is TGCGCCAGCAGCTTGATAGCTAGATCCTACGAGCAGTACTTC. It is translated as CASSLIARSYEQYF.

This clonotype has more than one count but fewer than ten. The V gene is TRBV6-2 or TRBV6-3, the J gene TRBJ2-1; unclear D gene. The ends were cut back, 10 bases at V and 0 bases at J, with 16 bases in the middle. The CDR3 totals 15 residues. The V gene's germline CDR1 is MNHEY and CDR2 SVGEGT. The CDR3 DNA reads TGTGCCACCGGGTTTGGGCGGTCCTCCTACAATGAGCAGTTCTTC. Translated, it gives CATGFGRSSYNEQFF.

V usage is TRBV5-1 and J usage is TRBJ2-1, with D maybe TRBD2 (5 bases). The germline V and J ends were trimmed by 0 bases and 8 bases, with 12 bases remaining between them. Germline V CDR1 and CDR2: SGHRS, YFSETQ. The CDR3 is made up of 14 amino acids. The CDR3, as DNA: TGCGCCAGCAGCTTGGAGGCGGGCCTCGATGAGCAGTTCTTC. Protein: CASSLEAGLDEQFF.

The chain carries TRBV2 and TRBJ1-2; D not resolved. The CDR3 contains 14 residues. Germline CDR1 and CDR2: SNHLY and FYNNEI. The V end lost 1 base, the J end lost 2 bases, and 8 bases lay between the germline ends. CDR3 loop: CASSEGGFNYGYTF. As DNA, the CDR3 is TGTGCCAGCAGTGAAGGGGGATTCAACTATGGCTACACCTTC.

V and J are TRBV29-1 and TRBJ2-7; D not resolved. The CDR3 has 12 amino acids. V was trimmed by 7 bases and J by 0 bases, leaving 10 bases between them. Germline V gives CDR1 SQVTM, CDR2 ANQGSEA. The CDR3 coding sequence is TGCAGCGGACTGAGTGGCTCCTACGAGCAGTACTTC. Translated, it gives CSGLSGSYEQYF.

CDR3 coding DNA: TGTGCCAGCAGCTTAGTTTTTGGCCCCAATGAGCAGTTCTTC. Protein sequence: CASSLVFGPNEQFF. V is TRBV7-2 and J is TRBJ2-1, with D hard to call. The ends were cut back, 1 base at V and 6 bases at J, with 10 bases in the middle. Germline lookup yields CDR1 SGHTA and CDR2 FQGNSA. The CDR3 is 14 amino acids.

The chain has TRBV7-2 and TRBJ2-1; D is uncertain. Germline loops: CDR1 SGHTA, CDR2 FQGNSA. V was cut by 7 bases and J by 13 bases, with 23 bases left in between. There are 14 residues in the CDR3. The CDR3 DNA reads as TGTGCCAGCACTCCTCAGTTTCACCAAGAGACCCAGTTCTTC. Protein product: CASTPQFHQETQFF.

This clonotype was recorded at least ten times. V and J are TRBV12-3 or TRBV12-4 and TRBJ2-1; 7 bases map to TRBD1. This CDR3 region has 13 residues. V trimming: 8 bases; J trimming: 6 bases; junction bases outside the gene matches: 7. CDR3 nucleotides: TGTGCCAGCCGAGACAGGGCAGGCAATGAGCAGTTCTTC. This translates into CASRDRAGNEQFF.

This clonotype was seen only a few times. The V call is TRBV20-1, the J call TRBJ2-3; D might be TRBD1 (6 bases). CDR1 DFQATT and CDR2 SNEGSKA come from the germline V gene (reference sequence). V gave up 4 bases and J gave up 6 bases, with 17 bases separating them. This CDR3 has 14 amino acids. In nucleotides, the CDR3 is TGCAGTGCTAAACGTGGACAGTACCCGGATACGCAGTATTTT. The encoded protein is CSAKRGQYPDTQYF.

This clonotype was found a few times. The chain has TRBV20-1 and TRBJ2-1, with unresolved D. CDR1 DFQATT and CDR2 SNEGSKA come from the germline V gene (reference sequence). The CDR3 sequence is 11 residues long. The V gene lost 8 bases and the J gene lost 0 bases, with 5 bases spanning the gap. CDR3 bases: TGCAGTCCGAGCTCCTACAATGAGCAGTTCTTC. It specifies CSPSSYNEQFF.

In its sample, this clonotype was seen a few times. The chain carries TRBV28 and TRBJ2-5; 8 bases match TRBD1. The CDR3 has 16 amino acids. The junction had 9 bases not matched to a gene; V was cut back by 2 bases and J by 4 bases. Germline CDR1 is MDHEN and CDR2 is SYDVKM. The CDR3 DNA follows: TGTGCCAGCAGTTTAGAGGTCCCAGGGGGCTTAGAGACCCAGTACTTC. This gives the protein CASSLEVPGGLETQYF.

CDR3: CASSLVGGGLYQETQYF. Written as DNA, the CDR3 is TGTGCCAGCAGCTTAGTCGGAGGGGGCCTGTACCAAGAGACCCAGTACTTC. The J gene is TRBJ2-5, the V gene TRBV7-2; a weak D match, TRBD1 (7 bases). V was pared by 1 base and J by 0 bases, with 15 bases between. The germline V gene encodes CDR1 SGHTA and CDR2 FQGNSA. The CDR3 consists of 17 residues. Using reference TRBV7-2 and TRBJ2-5 for the parts outside the CDR3, the full variable domain is GAGVSQSPSNKVTEKGKDVELRCDPISGHTALYWYRQSLGQGLEFLIYFQGNSAPDKSGLPSDRFSAERTGGSVSTLTIQRTQQEDSAVYLCASSLVGGGLYQETQYFGPGTRLLVL.

This clonotype was counted ten times or more. The V gene is TRBV29-1, the J gene TRBJ1-2; the D is unclear. Trimming shortened V by 7 bases and J by 3 bases, and 15 bases separated the two germline ends. The CDR3 spans 13 residues. In germline, CDR1 is SQVTM, CDR2 ANQGSEA. The CDR3 coding sequence is TGCAGCGCTACACCGGGAGGGTACTATGGCTACACCTTC. Its translation is CSATPGGYYGYTF.

As concerns this clonotype: An end of the junction does not agree with germline; a read error may underlie this. V usage is TRBV7-9 and J usage is TRBJ1-2; D is unresolved. This CDR3 comprises 12 residues. Germline CDR1 and CDR2: SEHNR and FQNEAQ (reference sequence). The DNA for the CDR3 is TGTGCCAACAGCTTGGGGAGTGAGGGCTACACCTTC. Translation gives CANSLGSEGYTF.

This clonotype was counted only a few times. The genes are TRBV20-1 and TRBJ1-5; possible D gene TRBD1, 6 bases. Trimming took off 6 bases at V and 0 bases at J, with 12 bases between the two ends. This CDR3 region has 14 residues. Germline V gene data show CDR1 as DFQATT and CDR2 as SNEGSKA (reference sequence). CDR3 protein: CSARTEYSNQPQHF. The CDR3 bases are TGCAGTGCCCGGACAGAATATAGCAATCAGCCCCAGCATTTT.

This clonotype was seen repeatedly, ten times or more. The chain has TRBV29-1 and TRBJ2-5; D ambiguous. CDR3 length: 12 amino acids. Germline V CDR1 and CDR2: SQVTM, ANQGSEA. Trimming cost V 4 bases and J 4 bases, with 10 bases left between them. The CDR3: CSVVGVGETQYF. The CDR3 nucleotides read TGCAGCGTTGTAGGTGTTGGAGAGACCCAGTACTTC.

The CDR3 DNA reads as TGTGCCAGCAGACCCCAGGACGGGGTACAAGAGACCCAGTACTTC. Protein product: CASRPQDGVQETQYF. The J gene is TRBJ2-5, the V gene TRBV6-1; maybe TRBD2 (5 bases). The V gene's germline CDR1 is MNHNS and CDR2 SASEGT. The V and J ends lost 6 bases and 2 bases respectively, with 16 bases between them. The CDR3 totals 15 residues.

This clonotype came up many times. The J gene is TRBJ2-5, the V gene TRBV6-2 or TRBV6-3; D may correspond to TRBD1 or TRBD2 (6 bases each). CDR3 length equals 14 residues. The germline gives CDR1 MNHEY, CDR2 SVGEGT. The V end lost 5 bases, the J end lost 1 base, and 11 bases lay between the germline ends. The CDR3 coding sequence is TGTGCCAGCAGTCTATGGGGGGCCCAAGAGACCCAGTACTTC. Translation: CASSLWGAQETQYF.

This chain's CDR3 is CASSFGQYYGYTF. DNA of the CDR3: TGTGCCAGCAGTTTTGGACAGTACTATGGCTACACCTTC. The chain employs TRBV28 and TRBJ1-2; weak D call: TRBD1 (6 bases). Germline lookup yields CDR1 MDHEN and CDR2 SYDVKM. CDR3 size: 13 residues. The ends were cut back, 3 bases at V and 3 bases at J, with 8 bases in the middle.

This clonotype was recorded many times. The rearrangement joins TRBV6-2 or TRBV6-3 to TRBJ2-1, with D hard to call. CDR1 and CDR2 from the germline V gene are MNHEY and SVGEGT. Trimming took off 2 bases at V and 0 bases at J, with 8 bases between the two ends. The CDR3 is 15 residues long. CDR3 coding DNA: TGTGCCAGCAGTTACATGACTGCCTCCTACAATGAGCAGTTCTTC. This sequence encodes CASSYMTASYNEQFF.

This clonotype was seen a few times. The V and J genes are TRBV5-6 and TRBJ2-3; TRBD2 might be the D (6 bases). This CDR3 is 13 amino acids long. Per germline, CDR1 SGHDT and CDR2 YYEEEE. Trimming removed 7 bases from V and 5 bases from J, with 14 bases in between. CDR3 in amino acids: CASGQGRRDTQYF. In DNA, the CDR3 is TGTGCCAGCGGCCAAGGGAGGAGAGATACGCAGTATTTT. Full variable domain (outside the CDR3, taken from reference TRBV5-6 and TRBJ2-3): DAGVTQSPTHLIKTRGQQVTLRCSPKSGHDTVSWYQQALGQGPQFIFQYYEEEERQRGNFPDRFSGHQFPNYSSELNVNALLLGDSALYLCASGQGRRDTQYFGPGTRLTVL.

The chain employs TRBV5-1 and TRBJ1-4; weak D call: TRBD1 (6 bases). Trimming removed 4 bases from V and 7 bases from J, with 17 bases in between. This CDR3 region has 15 residues. Looked up from germline, CDR1 is SGHRS and CDR2 is YFSETQ. The CDR3 DNA reads TGCGCCAGCAGCGCCCTGAGCGGGGGCGGTGAAAAACTGTTTTTT. Residues: CASSALSGGGEKLFF.

In this sample, this clonotype turned up many times. The rearrangement links TRBV12-3 or TRBV12-4 to TRBJ1-2, with a weak D call TRBD1 (5 bases). This CDR3 spans 14 amino acids. Trimming took off 4 bases at V and 2 bases at J, with 11 bases between the two ends. The CDR3 nucleotides read TGTGCCAGCAGTTCGTGGCAGGGAAACTATGGCTACACCTTC. It codes for CASSSWQGNYGYTF.

This chain links TRBV6-2 or TRBV6-3 with TRBJ2-5; D may be TRBD1 (6 bases). V was trimmed by 1 base and J by 1 base, leaving 13 bases between them. The CDR3 extends over 16 amino acids. Germline CDR1 reads MNHEY; CDR2 reads SVGEGT. The CDR3 protein is CASSYLAFRGQETQYF. CDR3 coding DNA: TGTGCCAGCAGTTACTTGGCGTTCAGGGGCCAAGAGACCCAGTACTTC.

V gene TRBV6-5 combines with J gene TRBJ2-1; D possibly corresponds to TRBD2 (5 bases). Germline V CDR1 and CDR2: MNHEY, SVGAGI. This CDR3 has 13 residues. Trimming left V 2 bases short and J 9 bases short, with 11 bases between. The CDR3 DNA follows: TGTGCCAGCAGTTACGCACTAGGGTCTGAGCAGTTCTTC. It specifies CASSYALGSEQFF.

The chain uses TRBV7-2 and TRBJ1-6, with TRBD1 identical over 7 bases. The CDR3 runs to 17 residues. In germline, CDR1 is SGHTA, CDR2 FQGNSA. Trimming at V came to 3 bases and at J to 0 bases, leaving 5 bases not matched to a gene. Written as DNA, the CDR3 is TGTGCCAGCAGCTTGGACAGGAGGAGCTCCTATAATTCACCCCTCCACTTT. Residues: CASSLDRRSSYNSPLHF. Variable domain in full (rest from reference TRBV7-2 and TRBJ1-6): GAGVSQSPSNKVTEKGKDVELRCDPISGHTALYWYRQSLGQGLEFLIYFQGNSAPDKSGLPSDRFSAERTGGSVSTLTIQRTQQEDSAVYLCASSLDRRSSYNSPLHFGNGTRLTVT.

This clonotype was seen only a few times. V and J are TRBV15 and TRBJ2-3, with D uncertain. V lost 6 bases and J lost 1, with 17 bases in between. Per germline, CDR1 LNHNV and CDR2 YYDKDF (reference sequence). The CDR3 spans 16 residues. The CDR3 here is CATRLSWGPGTDTQYF. The CDR3 DNA sequence: TGTGCCACCAGACTCAGTTGGGGTCCGGGCACAGATACGCAGTATTTT.

The chain has TRBV3-1 and TRBJ2-7; D is uncertain. Trimming pared 7 bases from V and 0 bases from J, leaving 10 bases between. Germline CDR1 and CDR2: LGHDT and YNNKEL (reference sequence). This CDR3 has 13 residues. As DNA, the CDR3 is TGTGCCAGCACCGGTGACTTCTCCTACGAGCAGTACTTC. Its protein product is CASTGDFSYEQYF.

This clonotype came up a few times. V is TRBV29-1 and J is TRBJ2-1, with a weak D call TRBD1 (5 bases). The CDR3 runs 15 residues. Deletions cut 3 bases from V and 0 bases from J, with 12 bases between. Germline loops: CDR1 SQVTM, CDR2 ANQGSEA. CDR3 residues: CSVERQGNSYNEQFF. CDR3 DNA: TGCAGCGTTGAGAGGCAGGGTAACTCCTACAATGAGCAGTTCTTC.

This sequence joins TRBV18 and TRBJ1-1; D is uncertain. V gave up 3 bases and J gave up 1 base, with 6 bases separating them. This CDR3 comprises 13 residues. CDR1 and CDR2 (germline): KGHSH, LQKENI. The CDR3 DNA is TGTGCCAGCTCACCGGCAGCGAACACTGAAGCTTTCTTT. It specifies CASSPAANTEAFF.